This T cell receptor beta chain was captured in a study of human T cells and chemical hapten exposure. The time point was: pre-sensitization, week 0. Treatment of the sample: therapeutic diphenylcyclopropenone sensitization with weekly scalp DPC. This clonotype was detected many times. Germline-derived CDR1 and CDR2 are SGHAT and FQDESV (reference sequence). The CDR3 runs to 14 residues. Trimming took 3 bases from V and 7 from J; bases not matched to a gene: 3. MiXCR, applied by TCRdb to the RACE reads, yields one record per CDR3 protein. The repertoire holds tens of thousands of distinct CDR3 sequences, with 9.4% as singletons.

The sequence derives from a woman between 40 and 50 years old with alopecia areata. Some clones in this sample may be carry-over from other donors' samples. The source was whole blood, collected in connection with sensitization to the hapten diphenylcyclopropenone (DPC). The chain has TRBV11-1 and TRBJ1-6; 7 nucleotides match TRBD1. The CDR3 region has the DNA TGTGCCAGCAGCTTGACAGGGTGGAATTCACCCCTCCACTTT. Translating it yields CASSLTGWNSPLHF.